The 17 T cell receptor beta chains in this list originate from one sample, sequenced in a study of T cells expressing NK-cell markers. TCRdb reprocessed the 5' RACE reads; each CDR3 protein has one entry and no DNA is given. This sample's table has about 120,000 distinct CDR3 sequences. The source material was blood T cells: a sorted CD56 or NKG2C T cell subset, CD4+ or CD8+ T cells, or bulk PBMC T cells (not recorded which). These TCRs come from a woman aged 18-70 years in good health.

The chain uses TRBV5-6 and TRBJ1-5; the D gene TCRdb calls, TRBD1, cannot be checked with no DNA. The germline gives CDR1 SGHDT, CDR2 YYEEEE. This CDR3 has 18 residues. The CDR3 loop is CASSSDRDSRISNQPQHF.

The chain uses TRBV29-1 and TRBJ2-3; TCRdb indicates TRBD2, and absent DNA this call remains unverified. The CDR3 runs 14 residues. The germline V gene encodes CDR1 SQVTM and CDR2 ANQGSEA. CDR3 loop: CSVVTSGGTDTQYF.

The chain employs TRBV10-1 and TRBJ1-2; TCRdb lists TRBD1, though no DNA is available to test this call. The CDR3 has 12 amino acids. The germline gives CDR1 WNHNN, CDR2 SYGVQD (reference sequence). This chain's CDR3 is CASSGTGVGYTF.

The chain recombines TRBV25-1 with TRBJ2-5; the D call from TCRdb, TRBD2, cannot be confirmed without DNA. The CDR3 extends over 11 amino acids. CDR1 is MGHDK, CDR2 SYGVNS, per germline. The CDR3 loop is CASLGPETQYF.

The chain joins TRBV10-3 to TRBJ2-3; the TCRdb call, TRBD1, lacks DNA for checking. The CDR3 is 15 amino acids. The germline V gene encodes CDR1 ENHRY and CDR2 SYGVKD. CDR3 region: CTISDGTGYTDTQYF.

The CDR3 loop reads CASSRGQSVVQQNTEAFF. The genes are TRBV12-3 or TRBV12-4 and TRBJ1-1. The CDR3 is 18 residues long.

The gene calls are TRBV11-2 and TRBJ2-3; the TCRdb D gene call, TRBD2, has no DNA to confirm it. Germline values: CDR1 SGHAT, CDR2 FQNNGV. CDR3 length: 18 residues. CDR3 region: CASSLDGTSGSMSDTQYF. The full variable domain, rest sourced from reference TRBV11-2 and TRBJ2-3, is EAGVAQSPRYKIIEKRQSVAFWCNPISGHATLYWYQQILGQGPKLLIQFQNNGVVDDSQLPKDRFSAERLKGVDSTLKIQPAKLEDSAVYLCASSLDGTSGSMSDTQYFGPGTRLTVL.

This sequence joins TRBV27 and TRBJ1-1. This CDR3 has 13 residues. Germline CDR1 reads MNHEY; CDR2 reads SMNVEV (reference sequence). CDR3 region: CASSFTWGTEAFF.

This chain joins TRBV7-9 and TRBJ2-1; lacking DNA, the TRBD2 call made by TCRdb goes unchecked. The CDR3 is 15 amino acids. Germline assignment: CDR1 SEHNR and CDR2 FQNEAQ (reference sequence). The CDR3 loop is CASSFIAGVTNEQFF.

The chain employs TRBV30 and TRBJ1-1; TCRdb designates TRBD1, a call that cannot be tested without DNA. Per germline, CDR1 GTSNPN and CDR2 SVGIG (reference sequence). This CDR3 has 11 residues. The CDR3 region is CAWSDPDEAFF.

The gene calls are TRBV7-9 and TRBJ2-4. The CDR3 runs to 16 residues. CDR1 and CDR2 from the germline V gene are SEHNR and FQNEAQ (reference sequence). The chain's CDR3 is CASSPKPVTAKNIQYF.

J is TRBJ1-1 and V is TRBV10-2. Looked up from germline, CDR1 is WSHSY and CDR2 is SAAADI. The CDR3 has 15 amino acids. The CDR3 spells CSTWGPTTFDTEAFF.

The V call is TRBV9, the J call TRBJ1-6. This CDR3 spans 15 amino acids. The germline gives CDR1 SGDLS, CDR2 YYNGEE. CDR3 protein: CASSVETATNSPLHF.

The chain employs TRBV15 and TRBJ2-2; lacking DNA, the TRBD1 call made by TCRdb goes unchecked. Germline CDR1 is LNHNV and CDR2 is YYDKDF (reference sequence). The CDR3 runs to 16 residues. The CDR3 reads CATSRVGHSNTGELFF.

The chain employs TRBV6-2 or TRBV6-3 and TRBJ2-3; TCRdb names TRBD2, which stays unverified in the absence of DNA. CDR1 is MNHEY, CDR2 SVGEGT, per germline. CDR3 size: 15 residues. The CDR3 loop is CASGEAGTSTDTQYF.

V gene TRBV29-1 combines with J gene TRBJ1-2. CDR3 length: 12 amino acids. The germline gives CDR1 SQVTM, CDR2 ANQGSEA. CDR3 protein: CSVEAWYGGYTF.

The chain recombines TRBV9 with TRBJ2-3; TCRdb indicates TRBD1, and absent DNA this call remains unverified. This CDR3 is 17 amino acids long. CDR1 is SGDLS, CDR2 YYNGEE, per germline. The CDR3 here is CASSVSFRGLVTDTQYF. Full variable domain (outside the CDR3, taken from reference TRBV9 and TRBJ2-3): DSGVTQTPKHLITATGQRVTLRCSPRSGDLSVYWYQQSLDQGLQFLIQYYNGEERAKGNILERFSAQQFPDLHSELNLSSLELGDSALYFCASSVSFRGLVTDTQYFGPGTRLTVL.